The source of this TCR beta chain is a study of blood T cell repertoires in COVID-19. TCRdb keeps only in-frame clones here, not all; method: immunoSEQ multiplex PCR. Among 150,000 or so clones listed, about 80% were seen once. The sample consisted of peripheral blood. The source of this sequence is a woman older than 75 with acute or convalescent COVID-19.

The CDR3 spells CASSWGLGPGEGFNEQFF. The CDR3 nucleotides read TGTGCCAGCAGCTGGGGCTTGGGTCCGGGAGAGGGTTTTAATGAGCAGTTCTTC. V gene TRBV5-6 combines with J gene TRBJ2-1; tentatively, D is TRBD2 (6 bases). The length of the CDR3 is 18 residues. Germline V gene data show CDR1 as SGHDT and CDR2 as YYEEEE. V was trimmed by 3 bases and J by 7 bases, leaving 26 bases between them.